The clone carrying this T cell receptor beta chain was found a few times. What it binds is not known. TRB rearrangements spanning V, D and J were amplified using mixed TRB-A/B primers. MiXCR was run by TCRdb on the multiplex PCR reads, yielding one entry per CDR3 protein. The data show 5,000 or so distinct CDR3 sequences, with about a quarter seen just once and roughly a sixth held by the top ten. The data belong to a study of T cell repertoires in aging, cancer and after chemotherapy. Across the whole study: Repeat sampling of healthy donors over several months to years showed clear clonal overlap. Overall study results and limits: Immunological memory after chemotherapy cannot be judged from the repertoire data. Healthy donors lost TCR diversity with age mainly through richness, cancer patients through richness and evenness. Age-matched healthy donors had significantly more diverse, less clonal blood TCR repertoires than untreated cancer patients.

Amplification of TCR beta used genomic DNA extracted from peripheral blood. This clonotype originated in a human donor in good health. The sample consisted of blood.

The CDR3 DNA sequence: TGTGCCAGCAGTTACTCGGACTCCCCACTAGCCCCAAACACCGGGGAGCTGTTTTTT. Translating gives CASSYSDSPLAPNTGELFF. The chain joins TRBV6-7 to TRBJ2-2; a possible D gene is TRBD2 (6 bases). TRBV6-7 is an ORF for which the function is uncertain. The germline V and J ends were trimmed by 0 bases and 2 bases, with 19 bases remaining between them. This CDR3 spans 19 amino acids.